This T cell receptor (beta chain) was identified in a study of T-cell memory formation after mild COVID-19. The ends were cut back, 8 bases at V and 2 bases at J, with 11 bases in the middle. The CDR3 has 13 amino acids. Germline V gene sequence: CDR1 SGHTA, CDR2 FQGTGA. This clonotype was picked up a small number of times. Its antigen is currently unknown. Study-wide results and limits: Researchers could not confirm that second-wave clones peaking on day 37 targeted SARS-CoV-2.

TCRdb used MiXCR to reprocess the 5' RACE reads, holding one entry per CDR3 protein. The sample holds around 470,000 distinct CDR3 sequences, around 20% seen once. The sample taken for sequencing was PBMCs or a T cell subset sorted from them (not recorded which). The receptor was isolated from an adult woman who had mild COVID-19 (a few samples of this study predate the infection). Cell type and time point are not known. V and J are TRBV7-3 and TRBJ2-3; tentatively, D is TRBD1 (5 bases). In nucleotides, the CDR3 is TGTGCCAGCGGGGCGGCGGACACAGATACGCAGTATTTT. It translates to CASGAADTDTQYF.